These 7 T cell receptor beta chains came from one sample sequenced in a study of T cell repertoires in cytomegalovirus infection. TCRdb analysed the reads with MiXCR anew, one entry per CDR3 protein. The table records around 740,000 distinct CDR3 sequences, approximately 34% of them present only once. The sequenced material came from PBMCs. The receptor set was obtained from a human donor in good health (CMV status not recorded). Some clones in this sample may be carry-over from other donors' samples.

The chain joins TRBV4-1 to TRBJ1-3; 9 bases line up with TRBD1. Germline values: CDR1 MGHRA, CDR2 YSYEKL. The CDR3 covers 15 residues. Germline trimming cut 4 bases from V and 1 base from J; bases unmatched to any gene: 2. The CDR3 here is CASSRDRESGNTIYF. Written as DNA, the CDR3 is TGCGCCAGCAGCCGGGACAGGGAATCTGGAAACACCATATATTTT.

This clonotype was detected only a few times. J is TRBJ2-2 and V is TRBV20-1; 10 bases are shared with TRBD2. CDR1 and CDR2 (germline): DFQATT, SNEGSKA (reference sequence). Trimming at V came to 3 bases and at J to 6 bases, leaving 4 bases not matched to a gene. The CDR3 length is 14 residues. In nucleotides, the CDR3 is TGCAGTGCTAGCGCCCTAGCGGGAGCCGGGGAGCTGTTTTTT. It translates to CSASALAGAGELFF.

This clonotype appeared a few times. The CDR3 coding sequence is TGTGCCAGCTCACCACTCTCAGGCTTGAACACTGAAGCTTTCTTT. It specifies CASSPLSGLNTEAFF. The chain joins TRBV18 to TRBJ1-1, with D unclear. This CDR3 has 15 amino acids. The V end lost 1 base, the J end lost 0 bases, and 9 bases lay between the germline ends. Per the germline V gene, CDR1 is KGHSH and CDR2 is LQKENI.

In this sample, this clonotype turned up a few times. The chain is built from TRBV11-1 and TRBJ2-3, with D perhaps matching TRBD2 (6 bases). The CDR3 length is 15 residues. V shed 5 bases and J shed 2 bases, with 14 bases lying between them. The V gene's germline CDR1 is SGHAT and CDR2 FQDESV (reference sequence). The CDR3 sequence is CASSPTRGSTDTQYF. CDR3 DNA sequence: TGTGCCAGCAGCCCCACCCGGGGGTCCACAGATACGCAGTATTTT.

This clonotype has a handful of counts. This chain connects TRBV7-9 to TRBJ2-1, with unresolved D. Germline CDR1 and CDR2: SEHNR and FQNEAQ (reference sequence). V was pared by 5 bases and J by 2 bases, with 10 bases between. The CDR3 sequence is 14 residues long. CDR3 DNA sequence: TGTGCCAGCAGCCCTTTTGTGGCCTACAATGAGCAGTTCTTC. The encoded protein is CASSPFVAYNEQFF.

Only a few counts were recorded for this clonotype. The chain links TRBV25-1 to TRBJ2-2; 14 bases align to TRBD2. Germline-derived CDR1 and CDR2 are MGHDK and SYGVNS. The ends lost 9 bases at V and 5 bases at J; junction bases unmatched: 8. There are 16 residues in the CDR3. CDR3 region: CASSKGLAGGTGELFF. In nucleotides, the CDR3 is TGTGCCAGTTCAAAAGGACTAGCGGGAGGAACCGGGGAGCTGTTTTTT.

The rearrangement links TRBV5-1 to TRBJ2-4, with 10 bases fitting TRBD1. V lost 4 bases, J lost 6 bases, and 7 bases stayed unmatched. Per germline, CDR1 SGHRS and CDR2 YFSETQ. The CDR3 sequence is 15 residues long. The CDR3 protein is CASSDPTGGLNIQYF. The CDR3, as DNA: TGCGCCAGCAGCGATCCGACAGGGGGCTTAAACATTCAGTACTTC.